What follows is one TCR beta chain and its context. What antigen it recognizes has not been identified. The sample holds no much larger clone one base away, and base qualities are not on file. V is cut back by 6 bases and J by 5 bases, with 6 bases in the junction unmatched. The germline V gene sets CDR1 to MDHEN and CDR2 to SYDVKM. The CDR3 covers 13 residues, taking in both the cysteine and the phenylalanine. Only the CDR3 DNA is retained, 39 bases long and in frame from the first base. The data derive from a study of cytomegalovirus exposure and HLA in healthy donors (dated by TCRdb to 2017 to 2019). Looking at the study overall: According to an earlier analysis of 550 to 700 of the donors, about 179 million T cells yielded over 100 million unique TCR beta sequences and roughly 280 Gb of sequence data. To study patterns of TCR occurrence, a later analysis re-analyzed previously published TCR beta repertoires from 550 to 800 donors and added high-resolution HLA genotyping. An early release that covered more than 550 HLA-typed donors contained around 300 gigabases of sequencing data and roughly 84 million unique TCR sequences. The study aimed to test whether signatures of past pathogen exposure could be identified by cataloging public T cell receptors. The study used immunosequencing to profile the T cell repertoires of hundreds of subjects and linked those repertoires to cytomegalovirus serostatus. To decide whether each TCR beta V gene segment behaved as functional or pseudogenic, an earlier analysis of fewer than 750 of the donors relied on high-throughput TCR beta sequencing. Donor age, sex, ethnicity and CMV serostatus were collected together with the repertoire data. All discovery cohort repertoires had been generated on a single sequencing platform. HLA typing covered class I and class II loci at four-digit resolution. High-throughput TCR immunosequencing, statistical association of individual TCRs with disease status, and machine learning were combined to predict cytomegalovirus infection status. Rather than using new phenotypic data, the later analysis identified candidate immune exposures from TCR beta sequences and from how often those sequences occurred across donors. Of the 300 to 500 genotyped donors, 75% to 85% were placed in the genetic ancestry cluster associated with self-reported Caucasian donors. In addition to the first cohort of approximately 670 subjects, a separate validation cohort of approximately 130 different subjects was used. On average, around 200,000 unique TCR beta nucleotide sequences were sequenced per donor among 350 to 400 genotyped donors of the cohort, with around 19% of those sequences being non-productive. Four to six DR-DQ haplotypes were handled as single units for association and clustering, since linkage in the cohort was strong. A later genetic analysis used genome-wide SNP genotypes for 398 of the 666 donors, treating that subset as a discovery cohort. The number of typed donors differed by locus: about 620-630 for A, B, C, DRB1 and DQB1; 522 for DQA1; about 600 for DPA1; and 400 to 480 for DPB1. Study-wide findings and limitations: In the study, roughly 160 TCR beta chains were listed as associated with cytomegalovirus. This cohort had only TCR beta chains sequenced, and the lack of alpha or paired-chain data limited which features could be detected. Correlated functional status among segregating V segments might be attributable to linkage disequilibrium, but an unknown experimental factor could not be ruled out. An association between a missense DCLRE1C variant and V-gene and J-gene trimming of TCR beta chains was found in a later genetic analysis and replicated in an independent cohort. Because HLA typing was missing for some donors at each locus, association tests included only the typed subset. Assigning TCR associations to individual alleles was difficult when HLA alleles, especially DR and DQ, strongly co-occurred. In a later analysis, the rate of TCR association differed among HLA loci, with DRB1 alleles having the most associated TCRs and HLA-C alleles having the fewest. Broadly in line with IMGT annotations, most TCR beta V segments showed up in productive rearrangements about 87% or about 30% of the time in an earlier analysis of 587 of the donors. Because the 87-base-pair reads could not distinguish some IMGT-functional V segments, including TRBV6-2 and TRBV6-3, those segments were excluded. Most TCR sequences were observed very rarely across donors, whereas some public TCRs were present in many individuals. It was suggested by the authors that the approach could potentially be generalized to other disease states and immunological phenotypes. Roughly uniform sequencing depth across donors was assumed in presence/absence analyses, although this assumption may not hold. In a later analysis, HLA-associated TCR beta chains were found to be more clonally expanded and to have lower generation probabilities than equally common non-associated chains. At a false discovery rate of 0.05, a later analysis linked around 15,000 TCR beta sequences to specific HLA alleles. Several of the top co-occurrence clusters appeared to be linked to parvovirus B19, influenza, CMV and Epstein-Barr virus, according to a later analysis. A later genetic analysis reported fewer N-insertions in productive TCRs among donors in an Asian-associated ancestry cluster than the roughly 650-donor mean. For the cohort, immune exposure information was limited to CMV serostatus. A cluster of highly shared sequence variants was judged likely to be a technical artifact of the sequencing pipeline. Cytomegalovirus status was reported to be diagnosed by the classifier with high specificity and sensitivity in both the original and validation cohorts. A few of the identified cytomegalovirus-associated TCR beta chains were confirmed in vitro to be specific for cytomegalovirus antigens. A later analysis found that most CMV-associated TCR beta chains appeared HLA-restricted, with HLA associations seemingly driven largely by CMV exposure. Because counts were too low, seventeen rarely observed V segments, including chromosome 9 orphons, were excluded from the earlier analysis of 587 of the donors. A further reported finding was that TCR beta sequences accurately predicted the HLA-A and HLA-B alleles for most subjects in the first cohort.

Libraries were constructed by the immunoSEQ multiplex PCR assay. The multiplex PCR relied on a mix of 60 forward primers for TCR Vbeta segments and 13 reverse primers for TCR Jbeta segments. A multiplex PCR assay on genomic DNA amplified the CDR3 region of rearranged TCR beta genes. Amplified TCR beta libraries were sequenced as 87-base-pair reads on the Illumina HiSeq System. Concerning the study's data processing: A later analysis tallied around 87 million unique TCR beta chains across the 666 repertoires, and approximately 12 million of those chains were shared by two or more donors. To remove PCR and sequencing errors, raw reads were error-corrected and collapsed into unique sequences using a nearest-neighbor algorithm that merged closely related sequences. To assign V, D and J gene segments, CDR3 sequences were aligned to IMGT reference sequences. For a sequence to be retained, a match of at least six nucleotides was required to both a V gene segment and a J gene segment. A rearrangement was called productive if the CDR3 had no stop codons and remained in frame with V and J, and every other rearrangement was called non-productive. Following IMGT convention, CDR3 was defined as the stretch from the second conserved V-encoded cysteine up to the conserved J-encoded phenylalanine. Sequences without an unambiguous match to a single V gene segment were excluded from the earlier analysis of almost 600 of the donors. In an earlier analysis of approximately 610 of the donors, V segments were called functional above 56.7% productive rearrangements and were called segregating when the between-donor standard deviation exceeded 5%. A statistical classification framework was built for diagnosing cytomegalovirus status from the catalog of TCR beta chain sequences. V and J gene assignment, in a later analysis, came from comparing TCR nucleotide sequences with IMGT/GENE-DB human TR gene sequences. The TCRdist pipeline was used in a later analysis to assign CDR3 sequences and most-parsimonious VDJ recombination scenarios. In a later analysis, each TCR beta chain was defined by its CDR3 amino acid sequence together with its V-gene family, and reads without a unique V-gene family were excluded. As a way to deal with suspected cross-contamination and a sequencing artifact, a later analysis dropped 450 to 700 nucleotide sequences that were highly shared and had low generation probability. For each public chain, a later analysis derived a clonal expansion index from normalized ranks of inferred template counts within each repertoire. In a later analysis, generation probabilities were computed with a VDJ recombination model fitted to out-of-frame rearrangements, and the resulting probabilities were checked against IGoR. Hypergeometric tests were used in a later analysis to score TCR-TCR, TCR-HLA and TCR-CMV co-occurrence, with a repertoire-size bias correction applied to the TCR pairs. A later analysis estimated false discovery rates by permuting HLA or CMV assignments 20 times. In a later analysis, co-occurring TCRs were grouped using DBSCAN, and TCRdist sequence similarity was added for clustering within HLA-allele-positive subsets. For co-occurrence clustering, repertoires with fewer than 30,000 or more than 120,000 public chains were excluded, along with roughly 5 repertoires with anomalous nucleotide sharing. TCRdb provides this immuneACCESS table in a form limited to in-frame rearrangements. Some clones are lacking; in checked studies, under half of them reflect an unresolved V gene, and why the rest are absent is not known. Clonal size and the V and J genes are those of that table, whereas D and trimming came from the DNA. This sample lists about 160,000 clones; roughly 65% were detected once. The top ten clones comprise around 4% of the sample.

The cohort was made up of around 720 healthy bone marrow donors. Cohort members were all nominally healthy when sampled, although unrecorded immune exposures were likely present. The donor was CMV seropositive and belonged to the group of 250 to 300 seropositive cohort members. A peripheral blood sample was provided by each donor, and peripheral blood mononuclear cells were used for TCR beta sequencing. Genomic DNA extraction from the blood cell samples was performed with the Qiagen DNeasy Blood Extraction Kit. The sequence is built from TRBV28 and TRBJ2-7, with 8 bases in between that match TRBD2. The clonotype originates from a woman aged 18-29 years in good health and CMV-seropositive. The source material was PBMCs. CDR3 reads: CASRKGSGNEQYF. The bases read TGTGCCAGCAGGAAGGGTAGCGGGAACGAGCAGTACTTC.